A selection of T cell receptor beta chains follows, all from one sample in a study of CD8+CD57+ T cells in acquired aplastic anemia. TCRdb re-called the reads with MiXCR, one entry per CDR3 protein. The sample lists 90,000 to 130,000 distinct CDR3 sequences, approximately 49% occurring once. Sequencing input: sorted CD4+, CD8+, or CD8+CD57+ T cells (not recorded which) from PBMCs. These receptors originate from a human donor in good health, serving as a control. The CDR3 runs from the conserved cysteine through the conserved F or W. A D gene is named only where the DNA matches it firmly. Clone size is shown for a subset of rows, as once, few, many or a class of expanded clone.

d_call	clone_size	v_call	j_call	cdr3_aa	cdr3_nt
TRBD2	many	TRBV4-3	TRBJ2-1	CASSQVRGGAWNEQFF	TGCGCCAGCAGCCAAGTGCGCGGGGGGGCGTGGAATGAGCAGTTCTTC
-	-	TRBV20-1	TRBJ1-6	CSASSGFGITSPLHF	TGCAGTGCTAGTTCAGGGTTCGGGATTACTTCACCCCTCCACTTT
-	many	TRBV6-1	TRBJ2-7	CASSAPSREQYF	TGTGCCAGCAGTGCTCCGTCTCGGGAGCAGTACTTC
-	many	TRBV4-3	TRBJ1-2	CASSQGYGTNYGYTF	TGCGCCAGCAGCCAAGGGTACGGAACTAACTATGGCTACACCTTC
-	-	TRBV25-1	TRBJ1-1	CASAAGVTEAFF	TGTGCCAGCGCCGCGGGGGTGACTGAAGCTTTCTTT
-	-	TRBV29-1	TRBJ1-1	CSVEQGQNTEAFF	TGCAGCGTAGAACAGGGTCAGAACACTGAAGCTTTCTTT
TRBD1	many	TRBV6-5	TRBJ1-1	CASSSILTTGWTFF	TGTGCCAGCAGTTCGATCCTCACGACAGGGTGGACTTTCTTT
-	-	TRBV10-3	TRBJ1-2	CASRGPDFYGYTF	TGTGCCAGCCGGGGACCGGATTTCTATGGCTACACCTTC
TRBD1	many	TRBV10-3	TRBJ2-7	CAPRQGSYEQYF	TGTGCCCCTCGACAGGGCTCCTACGAGCAGTACTTC
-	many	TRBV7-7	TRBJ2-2	CASSELATGELFF	TGTGCCAGCAGCGAACTAGCAACCGGGGAGCTGTTTTTT
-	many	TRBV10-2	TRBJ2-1	CASSAFGLDYNEQFF	TGCGCCAGCAGTGCTTTCGGACTGGACTACAATGAGCAGTTCTTC
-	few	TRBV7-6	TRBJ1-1	CASSLAGPDSIRNTEAFF	TGTGCCAGCAGCTTAGCTGGCCCAGACTCGATTCGGAACACTGAAGCTTTCTTT
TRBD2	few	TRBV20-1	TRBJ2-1	CSAGIAGGPRLF	TGCAGTGCGGGTATAGCGGGAGGCCCAAGGCTCTTC
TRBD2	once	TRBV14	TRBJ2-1	CASSVVLAGGGEQLF	TGTGCCAGCAGCGTAGTGCTAGCGGGGGGCGGTGAGCAGCTCTTC
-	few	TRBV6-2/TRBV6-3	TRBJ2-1	CASSYTDVSYNEQFF	TGTGCCAGCAGTTACACGGACGTCTCCTACAATGAGCAGTTCTTC
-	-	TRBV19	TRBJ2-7	CATTDSAYEQYF	TGTGCCACTACAGATTCGGCCTACGAGCAGTACTTC
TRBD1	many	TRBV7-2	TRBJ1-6	CASSFPGQGCPPLHF	TGTGCCAGCAGCTTCCCGGGACAGGGGTGTCCACCCCTCCACTTT
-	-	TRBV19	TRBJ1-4	CASSPGYNEKLFF	TGTGCCAGTAGCCCAGGGTATAATGAAAAACTGTTTTTT
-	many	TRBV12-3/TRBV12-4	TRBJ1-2	CASSHTGKSGYTF	TGTGCCAGCAGTCACACAGGGAAGAGTGGCTACACCTTC
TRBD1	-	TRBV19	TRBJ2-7	CASGQGSSYEQYF	TGTGCGTCTGGACAGGGAAGCTCCTACGAGCAGTACTTC
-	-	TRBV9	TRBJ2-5	CASTKGPQETQYF	TGTGCCAGCACGAAGGGACCCCAAGAGACCCAGTACTTC
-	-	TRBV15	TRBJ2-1	CATSSRLDRFDNEQFF	TGTGCCACCAGCTCTCGACTCGACAGGTTTGACAATGAGCAGTTCTTC
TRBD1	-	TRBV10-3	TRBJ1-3	CAISWTGAGNTIYF	TGTGCCATCAGTTGGACAGGGGCAGGAAACACCATATATTTT
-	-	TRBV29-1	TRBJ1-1	CSVTQTANTEAFF	TGCAGCGTGACCCAGACGGCGAACACTGAAGCTTTCTTT
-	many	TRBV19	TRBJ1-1	CASSIDQSRGRRENEAFF	TGTGCCAGTAGTATAGATCAATCGAGGGGCCGCAGAGAAAATGAAGCTTTCTTT
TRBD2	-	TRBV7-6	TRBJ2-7	CASRTSGGTYEQYF	TGTGCCAGCAGAACTAGCGGGGGGACCTACGAGCAGTACTTC
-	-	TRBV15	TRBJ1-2	CATSSANRDPEGGYTF	TGTGCCACCAGCAGCGCAAACAGGGATCCTGAGGGGGGCTACACCTTC
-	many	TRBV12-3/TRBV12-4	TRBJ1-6	CASSFGTALHF	TGTGCCAGCAGTTTCGGGACGGCCCTCCACTTT
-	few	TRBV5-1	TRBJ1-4	CASSFGPDQATNEKLFF	TGCGCCAGCAGCTTCGGTCCGGATCAGGCAACTAATGAAAAACTGTTTTTT